This T cell receptor (beta chain) derives from a study of blood T cells in healthy people across ages. Study-level findings and limits: What prevented conclusive comparison of naive and antigen-experienced cells was that PBMCs were unsorted. Roughly linearly, TCR beta diversity per million T cells fell as age increased.

Healthy Caucasian individuals from Russia aged roughly 6 to 95 served as donors. It was 8 to 10 milliliters of peripheral blood that were drawn from each donor. In its sample, this clonotype was seen a few times. What it binds is unknown. Next came a second PCR, run for 7 to 11 cycles, which used a sample-barcoded 5' primer along with a J-beta primer mix. TCRdb recomputed calls from the 5' RACE reads with MiXCR, one row per CDR3 protein. This table has 700,000 or so distinct CDR3 sequences, approximately 21% appearing once. The length of the CDR3 is 12 residues. The V and J ends lost 4 bases and 9 bases respectively, with 11 bases between them. Germline CDR1 is SGHRS and CDR2 is YFSETQ.

The origin of this receptor is a man between 65 and 85 years old in good health. The chain joins TRBV5-1 to TRBJ2-1; D gene unclear. The sequenced sample was blood. CDR3 in amino acids: CASSDLVLEQFF. The CDR3, as DNA: TGCGCCAGCAGCGACCTAGTCCTTGAGCAGTTCTTC.